Presented here are 30 T cell receptor beta chains from one specimen sequenced in a study of cytomegalovirus exposure and HLA in healthy donors. TCRdb keeps only in-frame clones here, not all; method: immunoSEQ multiplex PCR. The data show around 190,000 clones, around nine tenths seen once. Source material: PBMCs. All receptors come from a man aged 25-45 years in good health and CMV-seropositive.

The chain has TRBV2 and TRBJ2-7, with a weak D call TRBD2 (6 bases). This CDR3 is built from 15 residues. V lost 8 bases and J lost 2, with 19 bases in between. Germline V gene data show CDR1 as SNHLY and CDR2 as FYNNEI. The CDR3 nucleotides are TGTGCCAGCTCCGATGTCTGGGACTCGACCTACGAGCAGTACTTC. The encoded protein is CASSDVWDSTYEQYF. The entire variable domain, with the rest obtained from reference TRBV2 and TRBJ2-7, is as follows: EPEVTQTPSHQVTQMGQEVILRCVPISNHLYFYWYRQILGQKVEFLVSFYNNEISEKSEIFDDQFSVERPDGSNFTLKIRSTKLEDSAMYFCASSDVWDSTYEQYFGPGTRLTVT.

V and J are TRBV5-1 and TRBJ2-2; possible D gene TRBD2, 6 bases. The CDR3 runs to 16 residues. CDR1 is SGHRS, CDR2 YFSETQ, per germline. Between the trimmed V and J ends, which lost 0 bases and 0 bases, there was a span of 9 bases. CDR3 sequence reads: CASSLGQRANTGELFF. The CDR3 nucleotides read TGCGCCAGCAGCTTGGGACAGCGGGCGAACACCGGGGAGCTGTTTTTT.

The V and J genes are TRBV18 and TRBJ2-1; 10 bases are shared with TRBD1. Losses at the gene ends were 1 base for V and 4 bases for J; bases not matched to a gene: 1. The V gene's germline CDR1 is KGHSH and CDR2 LQKENI. CDR3 length: 15 amino acids. The CDR3 here is CASSPLGQGYNEQFF. The CDR3 nucleotides read TGTGCCAGCTCACCACTGGGACAGGGGTACAATGAGCAGTTCTTC.

Points on this clone: An end of the junction does not agree with germline; a read error may underlie this. This chain uses TRBV2 with TRBJ1-1; 7 positions match TRBD1. The V gene's germline CDR1 is SNHLY and CDR2 FYNNEI. This CDR3 region has 13 residues. CDR3: CASTEGGTTEAFF. As DNA, the CDR3 is TGTGCCAGCACTGAAGGGGGCACCACTGAAGCTTTCTTT. The full variable domain, rest sourced from reference TRBV2 and TRBJ1-1, is EPEVTQTPSHQVTQMGQEVILRCVPISNHLYFYWYRQILGQKVEFLVSFYNNEISEKSEIFDDQFSVERPDGSNFTLKIRSTKLEDSAMYFCASTEGGTTEAFFGQGTRLTVV.

This chain joins TRBV2 and TRBJ1-4; D uncertain. The V gene's germline CDR1 is SNHLY and CDR2 FYNNEI. The CDR3 sequence is 14 residues long. The ends were cut back, 6 bases at V and 4 bases at J, with 12 bases in the middle. The CDR3 region is CASSGLRNNEKLFF. The CDR3 DNA follows: TGTGCCAGCAGCGGATTGAGGAATAATGAAAAACTGTTTTTT.

A few counts support this clone. This chain links TRBV7-6 with TRBJ2-6; D possibly matches TRBD1 or TRBD2 (6 bases each). The CDR3 is 15 amino acids. The V and J ends lost 5 bases and 1 base respectively, with 9 bases between them. Germline V gives CDR1 SGHVS, CDR2 FNYEAQ. The CDR3 DNA sequence: TGTGCCAGCAGCCGGGGGCCTTCTGGGGCCAACGTCCTGACTTTC. Residues: CASSRGPSGANVLTF.

This chain joins TRBV5-1 and TRBJ2-2, with D tentatively TRBD1 (5 bases). The CDR3 spans 14 residues. CDR1 is SGHRS and CDR2 is YFSETQ in the germline V gene. V dropped 4 bases and J dropped 5 bases, with 12 bases sitting between them. CDR3: CASSLKQATGELFF. CDR3 DNA: TGCGCCAGCAGCCTGAAACAGGCGACCGGGGAGCTGTTTTTT.

The chain joins TRBV19 to TRBJ2-1; possibly TRBD1 or TRBD2 for D (5 bases each). Germline V gene sequence: CDR1 LNHDA, CDR2 SQIVND (reference sequence). The CDR3 has 13 amino acids. V shed 7 bases and J shed 5 bases, with 12 bases lying between them. The CDR3 bases are TGTGCCAGTAATACCGGGGCCCACAATGAGCAGTTCTTC. Translating gives CASNTGAHNEQFF.

This clone was recorded once. The rearrangement uses TRBV15 and TRBJ1-1; possible D gene TRBD1, 5 bases. The germline gives CDR1 LNHNV, CDR2 YYDKDF (reference sequence). V was clipped by 3 bases and J by 3 bases, with 14 bases between them. This CDR3 is 15 amino acids long. The CDR3 nucleotides read TGTGCCACCAGCAGGGATCCGGGAGGGGACACTGAAGCTTTCTTT. This codes for CATSRDPGGDTEAFF.

This rearrangement joins TRBV5-1 to TRBJ2-5; D possibly corresponds to TRBD1 (6 bases). The V gene's germline CDR1 is SGHRS and CDR2 YFSETQ. Trimming took 4 bases from V and 1 from J, leaving 11 bases between them. The CDR3 length is 14 residues. The CDR3 bases are TGCGCCAGCAGCCTCGGGACAACCCAAGAGACCCAGTACTTC. Protein product: CASSLGTTQETQYF. The full variable domain, in which reference TRBV5-1 and TRBJ2-5 provide the parts outside the CDR3, is KAGVTQTPRYLIKTRGQQVTLSCSPISGHRSVSWYQQTPGQGLQFLFEYFSETQRNKGNFPGRFSGRQFSNSRSEMNVSTLELGDSALYLCASSLGTTQETQYFGPGTRLLVL.

The chain recombines TRBV25-1 with TRBJ1-2, with 7 bases fitting TRBD1. The V and J ends lost 4 bases and 8 bases, in that order; junction bases with no gene match: 13. The CDR3 covers 15 residues. Germline V gene data show CDR1 as MGHDK and CDR2 as SYGVNS. The CDR3 DNA reads TGTGCCAGCAGTGGTCCGACAGGGAAGGTTAAGGGCTACACCTTC. This encodes CASSGPTGKVKGYTF.

The rearrangement joins TRBV11-3 to TRBJ1-5; the D is unclear. The V gene's germline CDR1 is SGHNT and CDR2 YENEEA. There are 17 residues in the CDR3. Trimming took 5 bases from V and 5 from J, leaving 22 bases between them. The CDR3 DNA reads as TGTGCCAGCAGCACGCTAGAGGCCCTTAACAGCTATCAGCCCCAGCATTTT. Its translation: CASSTLEALNSYQPQHF.

The CDR3 sequence is CASSQGGNQPQHF. The CDR3 DNA reads TGTGCCAGCAGCCAGGGGGGGAATCAGCCCCAGCATTTT. This sequence joins TRBV11-3 and TRBJ1-5; TRBD1 matches 7 bases. The V gene end was trimmed by 5 bases and the J gene end by 4 bases; junction bases not matched to a gene: 2. In germline, CDR1 is SGHNT, CDR2 YENEEA. This CDR3 contains 13 residues. Supplemented by reference TRBV11-3 and TRBJ1-5, the full variable domain reads EAGVVQSPRYKIIEKKQPVAFWCNPISGHNTLYWYLQNLGQGPELLIRYENEEAVDDSQLPKDRFSAERLKGVDSTLKIQPAELGDSAVYLCASSQGGNQPQHFGDGTRLSIL.

The chain carries TRBV7-2 and TRBJ1-2; D unclear. Trimming shortened V by 3 bases and J by 4 bases, and 6 bases separated the two germline ends. The CDR3 spans 12 residues. The germline V gene encodes CDR1 SGHTA and CDR2 FQGNSA. The CDR3 DNA is TGTGCCAGCAGCTTCCCCCGCTATGGCTACACCTTC. Translation: CASSFPRYGYTF.

This clone was observed at least ten times. The chain couples TRBV7-9 to TRBJ2-7; perhaps TRBD1 as D (6 bases). The CDR3 spans 14 residues. CDR1 is SEHNR, CDR2 FQNEAQ, per germline (reference sequence). The V end lost 7 bases, the J end lost 4 bases, and 17 bases lay between the germline ends. In DNA form, the CDR3 reads TGTGCCAGCACCGGAGAAGGGGGTGTTTACGAGCAGTACTTC. Amino acids: CASTGEGGVYEQYF. Based on the CDR3 plus reference TRBV7-9 and TRBJ2-7, the full variable domain is DTGVSQNPRHKITKRGQNVTFRCDPISEHNRLYWYRQTLGQGPEFLTYFQNEAQLEKSRLLSDRFSAERPKGSFSTLEIQRTEQGDSAMYLCASTGEGGVYEQYFGPGTRLTVT.

As regards this clone: One end of the junction fails to match germline, which may point to a read error. The chain couples TRBV6-5 to TRBJ2-5; perhaps TRBD2 as D (5 bases). Per the germline V gene, CDR1 is MNHEY and CDR2 is SVGAGI. The CDR3 covers 13 residues. The CDR3 region has the DNA TGTGCCAGCAGTGACTCGGGGTGGGGGACCCAGTACTTC. As protein: CASSDSGWGTQYF.

The V call is TRBV11-2, the J call TRBJ2-3; weak D call: TRBD1 (5 bases). The CDR3 is 12 residues long. CDR1 is SGHAT, CDR2 FQNNGV, per germline. Trimming pared 3 bases from V and 11 bases from J, leaving 12 bases between. The CDR3 sequence: CASSLTAFRQYF. The CDR3 nucleotides are TGTGCCAGCAGCTTGACAGCATTCCGGCAGTATTTT. Filled out from reference TRBV11-2 and TRBJ2-3, the complete variable domain reads EAGVAQSPRYKIIEKRQSVAFWCNPISGHATLYWYQQILGQGPKLLIQFQNNGVVDDSQLPKDRFSAERLKGVDSTLKIQPAKLEDSAVYLCASSLTAFRQYFGPGTRLTVL.

This chain uses TRBV29-1 with TRBJ1-5; D ambiguous. Germline assignment: CDR1 SQVTM and CDR2 ANQGSEA. The CDR3 length is 10 residues. In nucleotides, the CDR3 is TGCCCTAGGAAAAATCAGCCCCAGCATTTT. This sequence encodes CPRKNQPQHF.

The chain links TRBV29-1 to TRBJ1-2; a weak D match, TRBD1 (6 bases). The CDR3 has 11 residues. In germline, CDR1 is SQVTM, CDR2 ANQGSEA. The V end was cut by 6 bases, the J end by 4 bases, with 9 bases between. The CDR3 region is CSVGQSYGYTF. CDR3 DNA sequence: TGCAGCGTCGGACAGAGCTATGGCTACACCTTC. Full variable domain (remainder filled in from reference TRBV29-1 and TRBJ1-2): SAVISQKPSRDICQRGTSLTIQCQVDSQVTMMFWYRQQPGQSLTLIATANQGSEATYESGFVIDKFPISRPNLTFSTLTVSNMSPEDSSIYLCSVGQSYGYTFGSGTRLTVV.

The CDR3 protein is CASSDVGTGNQPQHF. DNA for the CDR3: TGTGCCAGCAGTGATGTAGGGACAGGAAATCAGCCCCAGCATTTT. The chain has TRBV25-1 and TRBJ1-5, with 8 bases aligning to TRBD1. This CDR3 contains 15 residues. CDR1 is MGHDK, CDR2 SYGVNS, per germline. The junction had 5 bases not matched to a gene; V was cut back by 3 bases and J by 4 bases.

The V call is TRBV18, the J call TRBJ1-1; 8 bases map to TRBD1. J lost 4 bases, V lost 3 bases, and 7 bases had no gene match. The V gene's germline CDR1 is KGHSH and CDR2 LQKENI. The CDR3 length is 15 residues. CDR3 DNA sequence: TGTGCCAGCTCACCGGATGGGCAGGGGGCCACTGAAGCTTTCTTT. It yields the protein CASSPDGQGATEAFF.

The J gene is TRBJ1-6, the V gene TRBV7-6; possibly TRBD1 for D (6 bases). This CDR3 region has 14 residues. Per germline, CDR1 SGHVS and CDR2 FNYEAQ. Trimming pared 3 bases from V and 9 bases from J, leaving 12 bases between. The CDR3 DNA reads as TGTGCCAGCAGCTTGGCAGGGGAGAGTTCACCCCTCCACTTT. It is translated as CASSLAGESSPLHF.

This clone was observed a few times. The CDR3 loop reads CASSFRGGASYEQYF. In DNA, the CDR3 is TGTGCCAGCAGCTTCCGGGGGGGCGCCTCCTACGAGCAGTACTTC. The chain joins TRBV7-2 to TRBJ2-7, with 8 bases matching TRBD2. The CDR3 is 15 residues long. CDR1 is SGHTA and CDR2 is FQGNSA in the germline V gene. The J segment lost 0 bases and the V segment lost 3 bases, leaving 4 bases of the junction unmatched.

The chain carries TRBV27 and TRBJ2-7, with D possibly matching TRBD1 (7 bases). The V and J ends lost 4 bases and 3 bases respectively, with 13 bases between them. This CDR3 comprises 14 residues. Germline CDR1 reads MNHEY; CDR2 reads SMNVEV (reference sequence). The CDR3 region is CASSWGDSLYEQYF. CDR3 DNA sequence: TGTGCCAGCAGTTGGGGGGACAGTCTCTACGAGCAGTACTTC.

This clone showed up just a few times. The chain links TRBV2 to TRBJ2-5; the match to TRBD1 covers 10 bases. Losses at the gene ends were 6 bases for V and 5 bases for J; bases not matched to a gene: 9. CDR3 length equals 15 residues. The germline CDR1 and CDR2 sequences are SNHLY and FYNNEI. The CDR3, as DNA: TGTGCCAGCAGCGATTGGGACAGGGGACGGGAGACCCAGTACTTC. It translates to CASSDWDRGRETQYF.

The chain links TRBV6-1 to TRBJ2-7; 11 bases are shared with TRBD2. This CDR3 is 15 amino acids long. Germline V lookup: CDR1 MNHNS, CDR2 SASEGT. V was clipped by 4 bases and J by 4 bases; unmatched bases: 6. CDR3 in DNA: TGTGCCAGCAGTGGATATAGCGGGAGGGGGTACGAGCAGTACTTC. Translating gives CASSGYSGRGYEQYF.

This chain uses TRBV19 with TRBJ1-1, with TRBD1 as a possible D gene (5 bases). Deletions cut 3 bases from V and 5 bases from J, with 10 bases between. Germline CDR1 is LNHDA and CDR2 is SQIVND (reference sequence). CDR3 length equals 13 residues. CDR3 protein: CASSIQGLTEAFF. The CDR3 region has the DNA TGTGCCAGTAGTATTCAGGGATTGACTGAAGCTTTCTTT.

This rearrangement joins TRBV10-3 to TRBJ1-6; perhaps TRBD1 as D (5 bases). CDR1 and CDR2 from the germline V gene are ENHRY and SYGVKD. CDR3 length: 15 amino acids. Trimming removed 3 bases from V and 5 bases from J, with 11 bases in between. The CDR3 DNA is TGTGCCATCAGTGAAGGGGACGTCAATAATTCACCCCTCCACTTT. This codes for CAISEGDVNNSPLHF.

The chain employs TRBV27 and TRBJ2-5, with 9 bases identical to TRBD2. The CDR3 loop spans 19 amino acids. Germline V CDR1 and CDR2: MNHEY, SMNVEV (reference sequence). J gave up 3 bases and V 4 bases, and 18 bases lay outside the gene matches. CDR3 nucleotide sequence: TGTGCCAGCAGTTCCCCAGGACTAGCGAGCGGGAGTAGTAAAGAGACCCAGTACTTC. Its protein is CASSSPGLASGSSKETQYF.

The chain has TRBV28 and TRBJ1-1, with D perhaps matching TRBD1 (5 bases). Germline V gives CDR1 MDHEN, CDR2 SYDVKM. There are 13 residues in the CDR3. Trimming took 2 bases from V and 7 from J, leaving 11 bases between them. CDR3 nucleotide sequence: TGTGCCAGCAGTTTAAGGACACAGCTTGAAGCTTTCTTT. Amino acid sequence: CASSLRTQLEAFF.